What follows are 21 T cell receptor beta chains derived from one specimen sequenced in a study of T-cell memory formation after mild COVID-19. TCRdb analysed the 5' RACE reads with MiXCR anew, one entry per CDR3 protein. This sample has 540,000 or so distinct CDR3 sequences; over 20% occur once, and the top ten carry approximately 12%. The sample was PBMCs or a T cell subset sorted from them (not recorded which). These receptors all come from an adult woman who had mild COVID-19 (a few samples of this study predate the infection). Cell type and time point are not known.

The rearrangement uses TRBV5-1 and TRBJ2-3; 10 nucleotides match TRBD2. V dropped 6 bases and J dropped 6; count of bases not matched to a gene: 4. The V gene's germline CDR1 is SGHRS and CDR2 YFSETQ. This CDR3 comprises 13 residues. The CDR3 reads CASTAGGLDTQYF. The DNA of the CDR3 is TGCGCCAGCACAGCGGGGGGGCTCGATACGCAGTATTTT.

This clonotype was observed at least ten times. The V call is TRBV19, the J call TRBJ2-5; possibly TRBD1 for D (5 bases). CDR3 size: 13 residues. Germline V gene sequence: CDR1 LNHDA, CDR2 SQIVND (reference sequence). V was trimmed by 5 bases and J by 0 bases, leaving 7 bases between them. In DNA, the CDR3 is TGTGCCAGTAGTTCGACAGACCAAGAGACCCAGTACTTC. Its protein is CASSSTDQETQYF.

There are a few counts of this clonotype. DNA of the CDR3: TGCAGTGCTAGAGCCAGGGGGGCCGGAAACACCATATATTTT. Protein sequence: CSARARGAGNTIYF. The chain combines TRBV20-1 with TRBJ1-3; 7 bases agree with TRBD1. The CDR3 covers 14 residues. CDR1 is DFQATT and CDR2 is SNEGSKA in the germline V gene (reference sequence). V lost 1 base to trimming and J lost 4 bases; unmatched junction nucleotides: 4.

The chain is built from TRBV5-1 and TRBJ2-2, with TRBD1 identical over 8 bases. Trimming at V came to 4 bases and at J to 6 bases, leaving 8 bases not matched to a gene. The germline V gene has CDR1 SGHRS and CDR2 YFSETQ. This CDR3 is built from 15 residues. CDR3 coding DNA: TGCGCCAGCAGCCCCGGACAGGGAAGCGCCGGGGAGCTGTTTTTT. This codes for CASSPGQGSAGELFF.

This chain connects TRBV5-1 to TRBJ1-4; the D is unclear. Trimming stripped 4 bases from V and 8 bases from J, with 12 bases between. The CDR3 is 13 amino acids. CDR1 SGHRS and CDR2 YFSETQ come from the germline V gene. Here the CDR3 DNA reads TGCGCCAGCAGCCCCAACCCCAGGGAAAAACTGTTTTTT. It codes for CASSPNPREKLFF.

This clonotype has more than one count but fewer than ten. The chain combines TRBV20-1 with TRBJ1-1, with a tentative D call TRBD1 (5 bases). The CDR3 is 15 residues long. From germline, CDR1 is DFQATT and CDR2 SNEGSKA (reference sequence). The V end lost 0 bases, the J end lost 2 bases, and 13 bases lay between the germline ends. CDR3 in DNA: TGCAGTGCTAGAGATTCCCTGGGACTAAACACTGAAGCTTTCTTT. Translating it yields CSARDSLGLNTEAFF.

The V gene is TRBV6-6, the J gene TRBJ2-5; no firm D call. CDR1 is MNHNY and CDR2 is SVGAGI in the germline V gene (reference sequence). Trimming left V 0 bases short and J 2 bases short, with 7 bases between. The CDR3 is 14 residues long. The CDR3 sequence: CASSYSLQQETQYF. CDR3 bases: TGTGCCAGCAGTTACTCTTTACAGCAAGAGACCCAGTACTTC.

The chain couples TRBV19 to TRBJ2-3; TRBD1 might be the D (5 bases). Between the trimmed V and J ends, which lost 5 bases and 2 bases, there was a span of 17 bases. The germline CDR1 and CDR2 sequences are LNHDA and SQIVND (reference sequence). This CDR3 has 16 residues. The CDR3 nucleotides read TGTGCCAGTAGTTCGACAGTGGATGTCCTCACAGATACGCAGTATTTT. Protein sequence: CASSSTVDVLTDTQYF. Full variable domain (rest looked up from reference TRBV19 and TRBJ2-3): DGGITQSPKYLFRKEGQNVTLSCEQNLNHDAMYWYRQDPGQGLRLIYYSQIVNDFQKGDIAEGYSVSREKKESFPLTVTSAQKNPTAFYLCASSSTVDVLTDTQYFGPGTRLTVL.

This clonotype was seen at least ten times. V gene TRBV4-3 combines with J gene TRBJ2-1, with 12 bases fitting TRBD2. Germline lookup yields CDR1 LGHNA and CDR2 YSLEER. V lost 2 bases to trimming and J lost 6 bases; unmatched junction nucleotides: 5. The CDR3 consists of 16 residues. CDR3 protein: CASSQFLAGGGNEQFF. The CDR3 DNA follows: TGCGCCAGCAGCCAATTCCTAGCGGGAGGGGGCAATGAGCAGTTCTTC.

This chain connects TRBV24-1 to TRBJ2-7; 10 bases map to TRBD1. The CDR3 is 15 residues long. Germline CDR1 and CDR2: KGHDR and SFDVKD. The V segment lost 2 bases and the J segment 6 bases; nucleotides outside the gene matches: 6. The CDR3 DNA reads TGTGCCACCAGTGATTCTCGACAGGGGGCTTTCGAGCAGTACTTC. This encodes CATSDSRQGAFEQYF.

The CDR3 DNA is TGTGCCACCAGTGTGGGAGGATCGCAAGAGACCCAGTACTTC. This sequence encodes CATSVGGSQETQYF. The chain joins TRBV24-1 to TRBJ2-5; the D gene is possibly TRBD2 (6 bases). The CDR3 length is 14 residues. The V gene lost 5 bases and the J gene lost 2 bases, with 11 bases spanning the gap. Germline CDR1 is KGHDR and CDR2 is SFDVKD.

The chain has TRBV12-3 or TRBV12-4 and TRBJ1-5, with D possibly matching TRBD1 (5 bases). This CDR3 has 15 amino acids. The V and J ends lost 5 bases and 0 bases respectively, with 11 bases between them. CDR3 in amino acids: CASSRTIYSNQPQHF. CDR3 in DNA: TGTGCCAGCAGTCGGACAATATATAGCAATCAGCCCCAGCATTTT.

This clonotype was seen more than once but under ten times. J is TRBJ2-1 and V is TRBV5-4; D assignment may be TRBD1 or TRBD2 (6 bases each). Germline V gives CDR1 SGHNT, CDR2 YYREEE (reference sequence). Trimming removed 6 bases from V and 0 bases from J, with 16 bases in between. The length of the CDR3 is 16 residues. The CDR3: CASTPGAFSSYNEQFF. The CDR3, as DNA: TGTGCCAGCACCCCGGGGGCTTTTAGCTCCTACAATGAGCAGTTCTTC.

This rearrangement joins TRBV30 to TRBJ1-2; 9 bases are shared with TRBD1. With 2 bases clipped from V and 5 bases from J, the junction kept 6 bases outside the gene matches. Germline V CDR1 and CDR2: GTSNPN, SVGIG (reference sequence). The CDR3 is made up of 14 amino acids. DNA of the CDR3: TGTGCCTGGAGTCCGGGACAGGGATTATATGGCTACACCTTC. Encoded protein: CAWSPGQGLYGYTF.

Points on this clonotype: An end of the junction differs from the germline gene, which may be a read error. The CDR3 DNA is TGTGCCAGCGGCCAGCGGGCGAACACCGGGGAGCTGTTTTTT. Its translation is CASGQRANTGELFF. The genes are TRBV14 and TRBJ2-2; D might be TRBD2 (6 bases). The CDR3 has 14 amino acids. Germline CDR1 SGHDN, CDR2 FVKESK.

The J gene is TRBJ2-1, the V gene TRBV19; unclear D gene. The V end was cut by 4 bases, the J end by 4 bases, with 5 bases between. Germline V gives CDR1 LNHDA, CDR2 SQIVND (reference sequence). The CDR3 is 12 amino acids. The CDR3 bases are TGTGCCAGTAGTAAGGGATACAATGAGCAGTTCTTC. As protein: CASSKGYNEQFF.

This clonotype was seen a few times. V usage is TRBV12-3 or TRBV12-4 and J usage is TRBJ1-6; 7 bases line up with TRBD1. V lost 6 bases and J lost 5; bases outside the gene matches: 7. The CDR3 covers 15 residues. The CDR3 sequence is CASSPRDRDNSPLHF. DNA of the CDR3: TGTGCCAGCAGCCCTCGGGACAGAGATAATTCACCCCTCCACTTT.

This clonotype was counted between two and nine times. In DNA form, the CDR3 reads TGTGCCAGCAGCTCGGGGGCCCAGCAGTTCTTC. Protein product: CASSSGAQQFF. The chain combines TRBV7-9 with TRBJ2-1, with D possibly being TRBD1 or TRBD2 (6 bases each). Germline lookup yields CDR1 SEHNR and CDR2 FQNEAQ (reference sequence). Trimming removed 4 bases at V and 11 bases at J, with 9 bases between. The CDR3 totals 11 residues. Based on the CDR3 plus reference TRBV7-9 and TRBJ2-1, the full variable domain is DTGVSQNPRHKITKRGQNVTFRCDPISEHNRLYWYRQTLGQGPEFLTYFQNEAQLEKSRLLSDRFSAERPKGSFSTLEIQRTEQGDSAMYLCASSSGAQQFFGPGTRLTVL.

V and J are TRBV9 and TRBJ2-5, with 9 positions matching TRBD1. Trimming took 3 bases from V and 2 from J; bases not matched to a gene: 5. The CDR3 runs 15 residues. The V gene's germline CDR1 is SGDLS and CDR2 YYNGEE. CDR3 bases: TGTGCCAGCAGCGCCTCCGGGACAGGGCAAGAGACCCAGTACTTC. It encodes CASSASGTGQETQYF.

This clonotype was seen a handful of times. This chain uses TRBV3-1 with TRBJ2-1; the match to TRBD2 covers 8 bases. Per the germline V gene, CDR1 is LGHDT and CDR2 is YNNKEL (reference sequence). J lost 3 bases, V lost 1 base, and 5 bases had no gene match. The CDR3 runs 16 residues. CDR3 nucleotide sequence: TGTGCCAGCAGCCAAGCTTCTCGGGGGGGCTACAATGAGCAGTTCTTC. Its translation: CASSQASRGGYNEQFF.

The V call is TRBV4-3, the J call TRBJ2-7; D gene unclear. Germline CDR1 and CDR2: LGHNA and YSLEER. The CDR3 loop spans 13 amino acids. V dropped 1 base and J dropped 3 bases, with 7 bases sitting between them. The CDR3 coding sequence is TGCGCCAGCAGCCAAGGTCGCGTCTACGAGCAGTACTTC. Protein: CASSQGRVYEQYF.